This T cell receptor beta chain appears in the sequencing data of a study of neurological immune-mediated disorders. Study-level information: Secondary progressive cases numbered 3 among the roughly 34 multiple sclerosis patients, while the other 31 were relapsing-remitting.

cDNA synthesis was performed by 5'RACE with 10-nucleotide random UMIs. Every sequencing run produced over 200 million TCR-beta sequences that came from 15-18 subjects. TCRdb re-derived calls from the 5' RACE reads in MiXCR, one entry per CDR3 protein. Seen here are approximately 90,000 distinct CDR3 sequences, 3% to 4.5% observed once, and the top ten hold roughly 6%. V trimming: 5 bases; J trimming: 8 bases; junction bases outside the gene matches: 14. Germline values: CDR1 SGHTA, CDR2 FQGNSA. CDR3 size: 16 residues. Unsorted libraries were generated from 2 million PBMCs held at -80 degrees C. This clonotype was counted at least ten times.

The origin of this receptor is a woman aged 18-29 years with multiple sclerosis. The chain uses TRBV7-2 and TRBJ2-1, with TRBD2 matching over 8 bases. Sequenced: PBMCs. The CDR3 nucleotides read TGTGCCAGCAGCCGTCGGGTCCGGGGGGGGTTCGATGAGCAGTTCTTC. Residues: CASSRRVRGGFDEQFF. Full variable domain (outside the CDR3, taken from reference TRBV7-2 and TRBJ2-1): GAGVSQSPSNKVTEKGKDVELRCDPISGHTALYWYRQSLGQGLEFLIYFQGNSAPDKSGLPSDRFSAERTGGSVSTLTIQRTQQEDSAVYLCASSRRVRGGFDEQFFGPGTRLTVL.